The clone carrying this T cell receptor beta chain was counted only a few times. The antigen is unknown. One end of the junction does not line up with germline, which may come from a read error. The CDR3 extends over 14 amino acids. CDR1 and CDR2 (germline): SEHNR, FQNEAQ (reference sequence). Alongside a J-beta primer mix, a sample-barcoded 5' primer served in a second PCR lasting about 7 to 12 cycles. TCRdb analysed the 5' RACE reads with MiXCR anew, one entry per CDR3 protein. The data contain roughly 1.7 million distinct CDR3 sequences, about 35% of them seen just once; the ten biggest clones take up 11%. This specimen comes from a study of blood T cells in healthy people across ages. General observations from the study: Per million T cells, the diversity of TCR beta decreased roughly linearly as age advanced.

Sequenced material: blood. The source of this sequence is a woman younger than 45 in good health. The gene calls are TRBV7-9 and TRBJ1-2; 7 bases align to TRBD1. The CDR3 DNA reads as TGTACCAGCAGCACCACTCAGGGGGACTATGGCTACACCTTC. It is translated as CTSSTTQGDYGYTF.